This T cell receptor beta chain derives from a study of blood T cell repertoires in COVID-19. Study context: Sources were T cells, B-cell-depleted T cells, or PBMCs; the material itself was cDNA or gDNA.

In the study's own analysis: Amplified reference gene primers provided the basis for estimating nucleated cell counts. Using immunoSEQ multiplex PCR, the repertoire was profiled, and TCRdb retains in-frame clones only, with some absent. For V, J and clone size, that table is used; D and trimming come from the DNA. The sample has 290,000 or so clones, roughly 90% seen once. Germline CDR1 and CDR2: MDHEN and SYDVKM. This CDR3 contains 16 residues. Trimming left V 6 bases short and J 2 bases short, with 19 bases between. The chain recombines TRBV28 with TRBJ1-1; a weak D match, TRBD1 (6 bases). The sequence was obtained from a woman aged 30 to 39 with COVID-19, enrolled during active disease. Sequenced sample: peripheral blood. CDR3 DNA sequence: TGTGCCAGCAGATATAACGGGCAGGGGATAAACACTGAAGCTTTCTTT. Protein: CASRYNGQGINTEAFF.